This TCR beta chain was observed in a study of T-cell reconstitution after alpha-beta-depleted transplantation in children (dated by TCRdb to between 2015 and 2016). Describing the broader study: Using TCR repertoire profiling, the study quantitatively followed how T-cell immune reconstitution unfolded in children after TCRalphabeta/CD19-depleted allogeneic hematopoietic cell transplantation.

Here V drops 5 bases and J drops 6 bases, and the junction holds 5 bases not matched to any gene. Inclusive of the bounding cysteine and phenylalanine, the CDR3 is 16 residues long. Here the CDR3 DNA is all that survives: 48 bases in frame from base 1. CDR1 SNHLY and CDR2 FYNNEI were looked up in the germline V gene. Libraries were built with PCR. Sequencing was carried out with an Illumina HiSeq 2500. To normalize quantification of the TCRbeta repertoire, the TCR libraries were built with molecular barcoding that relied on unique molecular identifiers. Starting from the raw public reads, TCRdb applied fastp trimming at Q25, assembled clones with MiXCR and retained in-frame beta chains. Rows are combined by CDR3 protein, so each entry shows the most common genes and DNA. The table for this sample lists 280,000 or so distinct CDR3 sequences; roughly 11% of them were counted only once. The ten largest clones represent about 25% of the sample.

Read against the paper, the sample's treatment or condition label means: allogeneic hematopoietic cell transplantation with graft depleted of TCRalphabeta T cells and CD19 B cells. TCRalphabeta/CD19-depleted allogeneic hematopoietic cell grafts were given to the transplant recipients, all of whom were children. This clonotype was detected ten times or more. Its specific antigen is unknown. Nothing much larger sits one base from this clone, and base qualities are not available. The investigation overall reported the following: The frequencies of hyperexpanded clones fell over the following months, and after one year, T-cell counts and TCRbeta diversity were mostly attributed to newly produced T cells. The apparently early recovery of alphabetaT-cell counts about two months after transplant reportedly depended on only several hundred rapidly expanded clones that came from non-depleted graft cells. In some patients, the high TCRbeta diversity seen at day 60 was put down to recipient T cells and intrathymic progenitors that had survived conditioning.

This receptor was identified in a male patient between 2 and 15 years old who had a stem cell transplant for chronic granulomatous disease, so the T cells may come from the graft donor. Sequences were derived from peripheral blood, sampled 180 days after TCRalphabeta/CD19-depleted stem cell transplant. The sequence links TRBV2 to TRBJ2-1; TRBD2 agrees with 15 junctional bases. The DNA sequence is TGTGCCAGCAGTCCGGGACTAGCGGGGGGCCGCAATGAGCAGTTCTTC. Translated, this gives CASSPGLAGGRNEQFF.